These T cell receptor beta chains were read from a single sample in a study of blood T cell repertoires in COVID-19. The repertoire was sequenced with immunoSEQ multiplex PCR; TCRdb's copy has only in-frame clones and lacks some. The table shows fewer than 90,000 clones, with roughly nine tenths occurring only once. Source material: peripheral blood. The receptor source for this set is a man older than 75 in a cohort sampled during active COVID-19. CDR3s include the opening cysteine and the closing phenylalanine or tryptophan. The order of the fields is J gene, V gene, D gene, clone size, CDR3 protein, CDR3 DNA. D genes are given only for firm matches. Clone size is stated in some rows and not others, as once, few, many or a class when expanded.

j_gene: TRBJ2-7; v_gene: TRBV15; d_gene: NA; abundance: once; CDR3aa: CATSRDTYYEQYF; CDR3nt: TGTGCCACCAGCCGGGACACGTACTACGAGCAGTACTTC
j_gene: TRBJ2-1; v_gene: TRBV5-4; d_gene: NA; abundance: NA; CDR3aa: CASSEREVTQFF; CDR3nt: TGTGCCAGCAGCGAGAGAGAGGTAACCCAGTTCTTC
j_gene: TRBJ1-5; v_gene: TRBV27; d_gene: TRBD1; abundance: NA; CDR3aa: CASRPDRGRNQPQHF; CDR3nt: TGTGCCAGCAGACCGGACAGGGGGCGCAATCAGCCCCAGCATTTT
j_gene: TRBJ1-3; v_gene: TRBV9; d_gene: TRBD1; abundance: once; CDR3aa: CASSKRTGAISGNTIYF; CDR3nt: TGTGCCAGCAGCAAGAGGACAGGGGCGATCTCTGGAAACACCATATATTTT
j_gene: TRBJ1-2; v_gene: TRBV7-2; d_gene: NA; abundance: NA; CDR3aa: CASKSRDNGGYTF; CDR3nt: TGTGCCAGCAAGTCCAGGGATAATGGTGGCTACACCTTC
j_gene: TRBJ2-3; v_gene: TRBV10-3; d_gene: NA; abundance: NA; CDR3aa: CAAGAGDTQYF; CDR3nt: TGTGCCGCCGGAGCCGGGGATACGCAGTATTTT
j_gene: TRBJ2-5; v_gene: TRBV4-2; d_gene: TRBD2; abundance: NA; CDR3aa: CASSQDSLAGGFQETQYF; CDR3nt: TGTGCCAGCAGCCAAGACAGTCTAGCGGGGGGATTCCAAGAGACCCAGTACTTC
j_gene: TRBJ1-2; v_gene: TRBV14; d_gene: NA; abundance: NA; CDR3aa: CASSQEAGLSYGYTF; CDR3nt: TGTGCCAGCAGCCAAGAGGCGGGTCTATCCTATGGCTACACCTTC
j_gene: TRBJ2-3; v_gene: TRBV28; d_gene: TRBD2; abundance: once; CDR3aa: CASRPPRGAGGPGDTQYF; CDR3nt: TGTGCCAGCAGACCCCCGAGAGGAGCGGGGGGGCCTGGAGATACGCAGTATTTT
j_gene: TRBJ1-1; v_gene: TRBV28; d_gene: TRBD1; abundance: NA; CDR3aa: CASNFGQGETEAFF; CDR3nt: TGTGCCAGCAATTTTGGACAGGGTGAGACTGAAGCTTTCTTT
j_gene: TRBJ1-2; v_gene: TRBV19; d_gene: TRBD1; abundance: NA; CDR3aa: CASSITRDSSGGYTF; CDR3nt: TGTGCCAGTAGTATCACAAGGGACAGCTCGGGTGGCTACACCTTC
j_gene: TRBJ1-1; v_gene: TRBV5-1; d_gene: NA; abundance: NA; CDR3aa: CASRAGTMNTEAFF; CDR3nt: TGCGCCAGCAGGGCCGGGACAATGAACACTGAAGCTTTCTTT
j_gene: TRBJ1-2; v_gene: TRBV6-2/TRBV6-3; d_gene: TRBD1; abundance: once; CDR3aa: CASSDRGRSNYGYTF; CDR3nt: TGTGCCAGCAGTGACAGGGGGCGAAGTAACTATGGCTACACCTTC
j_gene: TRBJ2-5; v_gene: TRBV3-1/TRBV3-2; d_gene: TRBD1; abundance: NA; CDR3aa: CASRPGTGESETQYF; CDR3nt: TGTGCCAGCAGACCCGGGACAGGGGAATCAGAGACCCAGTACTTC
j_gene: TRBJ1-2; v_gene: TRBV6-5; d_gene: TRBD1; abundance: NA; CDR3aa: CASRGQGWGYTF; CDR3nt: TGTGCCAGCAGAGGACAGGGGTGGGGCTACACCTTC
j_gene: TRBJ2-1; v_gene: TRBV10-3; d_gene: NA; abundance: NA; CDR3aa: CAISEYGNEQFF; CDR3nt: TGTGCCATCAGTGAGTACGGCAATGAGCAGTTCTTC
j_gene: TRBJ1-1; v_gene: TRBV28; d_gene: NA; abundance: NA; CDR3aa: CASSLFVGSSGAAFF; CDR3nt: TGTGCCAGCAGTTTATTTGTCGGGTCTAGCGGGGCTGCTTTCTTT
j_gene: TRBJ1-1; v_gene: TRBV15; d_gene: NA; abundance: NA; CDR3aa: CATSSKGHMNTEAFF; CDR3nt: TGTGCCACCAGCAGTAAGGGACATATGAACACTGAAGCTTTCTTT
j_gene: TRBJ1-1; v_gene: TRBV6-5; d_gene: NA; abundance: NA; CDR3aa: CASSLWIGRGSEAFF; CDR3nt: TGTGCCAGCAGTTTGTGGATAGGGCGAGGGAGTGAAGCTTTCTTT
j_gene: TRBJ1-1; v_gene: TRBV5-5; d_gene: NA; abundance: once; CDR3aa: CASSLVGDQEAFF; CDR3nt: TGTGCCAGCAGCTTGGTCGGGGATCAGGAGGCTTTCTTT